One sample yielded the 26 T cell receptor beta chains listed below, sequenced in a study of blood T cell repertoires in COVID-19. Profiled with immunoSEQ multiplex PCR; TCRdb holds only in-frame clones, not every one. The sample includes 200,000 to 250,000 clones, about 85% of them seen just once. Sequencing was carried out using peripheral blood. The receptors shown here come from a young woman who had recovered from COVID-19.

The chain has TRBV5-1 and TRBJ2-2; no definite D call. The V gene lost 4 bases and the J gene lost 7 bases, with 17 bases spanning the gap. This CDR3 contains 15 residues. Germline values: CDR1 SGHRS, CDR2 YFSETQ. The CDR3 sequence: CASSPLLISGGELFF. The CDR3 DNA reads TGCGCCAGCAGCCCACTTTTAATCTCCGGCGGGGAGCTGTTTTTT.

This rearrangement joins TRBV6-5 to TRBJ1-1, with TRBD1 identical over 9 bases. This CDR3 region has 14 residues. V gave up 8 bases and J gave up 5 bases; unmatched junction bases: 9. Germline V CDR1 and CDR2: MNHEY, SVGAGI. In DNA, the CDR3 is TGTGCCAGCCGCGGGACAGGGCGAGGGACTGAAGCTTTCTTT. It specifies CASRGTGRGTEAFF.

V usage is TRBV14 and J usage is TRBJ1-1, with D perhaps TRBD1 (5 bases). In germline, CDR1 is SGHDN, CDR2 FVKESK. The CDR3 covers 14 residues. V lost 4 bases, J lost 1 base, and 10 bases lay in between. The chain's CDR3 is CASSLAGPNTEAFF. As DNA, the CDR3 is TGTGCCAGCAGCCTGGCGGGGCCGAACACTGAAGCTTTCTTT.

The chain is built from TRBV10-3 and TRBJ2-7; TRBD2 matches at 10 bases. This CDR3 region has 16 residues. The trim removed 6 bases at V and 6 bases at J, leaving 14 bases unmatched. The V gene's germline CDR1 is ENHRY and CDR2 SYGVKD. The CDR3 sequence is CAISEGQREGGIEQYF. CDR3 DNA: TGTGCCATCAGCGAGGGCCAGCGGGAGGGCGGGATCGAGCAGTACTTC.

This chain joins TRBV7-9 and TRBJ1-2; maybe TRBD1 (5 bases). With 1 base removed from V and 5 bases from J, the gap between germline ends came to 8 bases. The CDR3 extends over 13 amino acids. The germline CDR1 and CDR2 sequences are SEHNR and FQNEAQ (reference sequence). CDR3 amino acids: CASSLGRVYGYTF. The CDR3 DNA sequence: TGTGCCAGCAGCTTAGGCAGGGTGTATGGCTACACCTTC.

The chain couples TRBV27 to TRBJ1-1, with D perhaps TRBD1 (5 bases). This CDR3 contains 15 residues. Germline-derived CDR1 and CDR2 are MNHEY and SMNVEV (reference sequence). V dropped 0 bases and J dropped 3 bases, with 11 bases sitting between them. CDR3 nucleotide sequence: TGTGCCAGCAGTTTATCTCCAGGGATTGACACTGAAGCTTTCTTT. This translates into CASSLSPGIDTEAFF.

The rearrangement uses TRBV18 and TRBJ2-3; TRBD2 matches 8 bases. CDR1 is KGHSH and CDR2 is LQKENI in the germline V gene. With 3 bases clipped from V and 1 base from J, the junction kept 6 bases outside the gene matches. This CDR3 region has 16 residues. This CDR3 is CASSPRTAGGTDTQYF. The DNA for the CDR3 is TGTGCCAGCTCACCTCGGACAGCGGGAGGCACAGATACGCAGTATTTT.

The V and J genes are TRBV13 and TRBJ2-2; TRBD2 aligns across 7 bases. CDR1 is PRHDT and CDR2 is FYEKMQ in the germline V gene (reference sequence). CDR3 length: 16 residues. Trimming cost V 2 bases and J 4 bases; bases outside gene matches: 7. The CDR3 DNA sequence: TGTGCCAGCAGCTTATCCGGGACTATTAGCACCGGGGAGCTGTTTTTT. Translated: CASSLSGTISTGELFF. Using reference TRBV13 and TRBJ2-2 for the parts outside the CDR3, the full variable domain is AAGVIQSPRHLIKEKRETATLKCYPIPRHDTVYWYQQGPGQDPQFLISFYEKMQSDKGSIPDRFSAQQFSDYHSELNMSSLELGDSALYFCASSLSGTISTGELFFGEGSRLTVL.

The chain employs TRBV7-6 and TRBJ2-7; weak D call: TRBD1 (6 bases). V was clipped by 5 bases and J by 7 bases, with 15 bases between them. The CDR3 has 13 residues. CDR1 and CDR2 (germline): SGHVS, FNYEAQ. As DNA, the CDR3 is TGTGCCAGCAGCCAAGACAGGCTACGAGAGCAGTACTTC. Protein product: CASSQDRLREQYF.

The chain is built from TRBV11-3 and TRBJ2-1; the match to TRBD2 covers 10 bases. The CDR3 has 18 residues. Germline CDR1 SGHNT, CDR2 YENEEA. V trimming: 5 bases; J trimming: 10 bases; junction bases outside the gene matches: 20. The DNA of the CDR3 is TGTGCCAGCAGCCCACCCCCCCGAGCTAGCGGGAGAGAAGAGGAGCAGTTCTTC. Its translation is CASSPPPRASGREEEQFF.

This clone was seen just once. This chain links TRBV2 with TRBJ1-2; TRBD1 aligns across 9 bases. Germline V CDR1 and CDR2: SNHLY, FYNNEI. The J segment lost 4 bases and the V segment lost 6 bases, leaving 9 bases of the junction unmatched. The CDR3 sequence is 15 residues long. The CDR3 DNA is TGTGCCAGCAGCGCTAACAGGGGGCGAAGCTATGGCTACACCTTC. The encoded protein is CASSANRGRSYGYTF.

The gene calls are TRBV28 and TRBJ1-4; D gene ambiguous. Germline values: CDR1 MDHEN, CDR2 SYDVKM. V was pared by 2 bases and J by 1 base, with 8 bases between. The CDR3 spans 15 residues. The CDR3 reads CASSLDGGTNEKLFF. In DNA, the CDR3 is TGTGCCAGCAGTTTAGACGGCGGAACTAATGAAAAACTGTTTTTT. Complete variable domain (other parts from reference TRBV28 and TRBJ1-4): DVKVTQSSRYLVKRTGEKVFLECVQDMDHENMFWYRQDPGLGLRLIYFSYDVKMKEKGDIPEGYSVSREKKERFSLILESASTNQTSMYLCASSLDGGTNEKLFFGSGTQLSVL.

The chain links TRBV5-6 to TRBJ2-3, with a tentative D call TRBD2 (5 bases). The CDR3 runs 16 residues. Per germline, CDR1 SGHDT and CDR2 YYEEEE. V lost 0 bases and J 0 bases, leaving 11 bases between the germline ends. This CDR3 is CASSLDPGSSTDTQYF. CDR3 nucleotides: TGTGCCAGCAGCTTGGATCCGGGGTCTAGCACAGATACGCAGTATTTT.

The chain is built from TRBV19 and TRBJ1-1, with 10 positions matching TRBD1. Germline V CDR1 and CDR2: LNHDA, SQIVND (reference sequence). The CDR3 covers 14 residues. V was pared by 5 bases and J by 6 bases, with 6 bases of the junction left unmatched. The CDR3, as DNA: TGTGCCAGTAGTTTCATGACAGGGGGCTCTGAAGCTTTCTTT. It specifies CASSFMTGGSEAFF.

This chain links TRBV11-2 with TRBJ1-1; the D gene is possibly TRBD1 (6 bases). Per germline, CDR1 SGHAT and CDR2 FQNNGV. The V end lost 5 bases, the J end lost 0 bases, and 13 bases lay between the germline ends. This CDR3 has 15 amino acids. The CDR3 loop is CASSPHRTVNTEAFF. CDR3 coding DNA: TGTGCCAGCAGCCCCCACCGGACAGTGAACACTGAAGCTTTCTTT.

This clone was seen a handful of times. The V call is TRBV10-2, the J call TRBJ2-7; 12 positions agree with TRBD2. The V gene end was trimmed by 6 bases and the J gene end by 1 base; junction bases not matched to a gene: 10. The CDR3 has 17 amino acids. Germline assignment: CDR1 WSHSY and CDR2 SAAADI. This CDR3 is CASSGLAGPKGSYEQYF. CDR3 bases: TGCGCCAGCAGCGGACTAGCGGGACCTAAAGGGTCCTACGAGCAGTACTTC.

As DNA, the CDR3 is TGTGCCAGCAGCTTATATACGGGGGTCCCAGCTTTCTTT. This translates into CASSLYTGVPAFF. V gene TRBV11-3 combines with J gene TRBJ1-1, with D perhaps matching TRBD1 (5 bases). The CDR3 is 13 amino acids. Trimming removed 2 bases from V and 10 bases from J, with 14 bases in between. CDR1 is SGHNT, CDR2 YENEEA, per germline.

The chain uses TRBV24-1 and TRBJ2-5, with D uncertain. The V end was cut by 4 bases, the J end by 2 bases, with 16 bases between. The CDR3 contains 16 residues. Germline V lookup: CDR1 KGHDR, CDR2 SFDVKD. CDR3 loop: CATSDPAGDMQETQYF. CDR3 DNA: TGTGCCACCAGTGACCCTGCCGGAGATATGCAAGAGACCCAGTACTTC.

J is TRBJ2-7 and V is TRBV13; TRBD1 aligns across 8 bases. Germline CDR1 and CDR2: PRHDT and FYEKMQ (reference sequence). The V gene end was trimmed by 0 bases and the J gene end by 3 bases; junction bases not matched to a gene: 13. CDR3 length equals 18 residues. The CDR3 sequence is CASSLGEGRQGRRYEQYF. In DNA form, the CDR3 reads TGTGCCAGCAGCTTAGGGGAGGGGCGACAGGGGCGTCGCTACGAGCAGTACTTC.

The gene calls are TRBV5-1 and TRBJ1-1; TRBD1 matches at 8 bases. Germline V gene lookup returns CDR1 SGHRS and CDR2 YFSETQ. V lost 5 bases to trimming and J lost 6 bases; unmatched junction nucleotides: 9. This CDR3 region has 14 residues. CDR3 sequence reads: CASSPTGGGPEAFF. The CDR3 DNA sequence: TGCGCCAGCAGTCCCACAGGGGGGGGTCCTGAAGCTTTCTTT.

The rearrangement joins TRBV30 to TRBJ1-2; a possible D gene is TRBD1 (5 bases). Germline lookup yields CDR1 GTSNPN and CDR2 SVGIG (reference sequence). The CDR3 extends over 13 amino acids. V dropped 2 bases and J dropped 2 bases, with 9 bases sitting between them. CDR3 sequence reads: CAWSSGGNYGYTF. Here the CDR3 DNA reads TGTGCCTGGAGTTCGGGGGGAAACTATGGCTACACCTTC.

This chain joins TRBV20-1 and TRBJ1-2, with TRBD1 as a possible D gene (5 bases). The CDR3 has 11 amino acids. V lost 0 bases and J lost 8, with 7 bases in between. CDR1 DFQATT and CDR2 SNEGSKA come from the germline V gene (reference sequence). The CDR3, as DNA: TGCAGTGCTAGAGATCCAGGGGGCTACACCTTC. Protein product: CSARDPGGYTF.

The chain couples TRBV5-1 to TRBJ2-2; 9 positions match TRBD1. This CDR3 is 16 amino acids long. After removal of 0 bases from V and 4 bases from J, the junction contained 4 bases not matched to a gene. Looked up from germline, CDR1 is SGHRS and CDR2 is YFSETQ. This chain's CDR3 is CASSLAVTGGTGELFF. DNA for the CDR3: TGCGCCAGCAGCTTGGCTGTGACAGGGGGCACCGGGGAGCTGTTTTTT.

This chain's CDR3 is CAWSGRPTQPQHF. The CDR3, as DNA: TGTGCCTGGAGTGGGCGGCCCACTCAGCCCCAGCATTTT. V is TRBV30 and J is TRBJ1-5; D gene ambiguous. The V end was cut by 1 base, the J end by 6 bases, with 10 bases between. The CDR3 runs 13 residues. CDR1 and CDR2 from the germline V gene are GTSNPN and SVGIG (reference sequence). Together with reference TRBV30 and TRBJ1-5, the CDR3 gives the full variable domain: SQTIHQWPATLVQPVGSPLSLECTVEGTSNPNLYWYRQAAGRGLQLLFYSVGIGQISSEVPQNLSASRPQDRQFILSSKKLLLSDSGFYLCAWSGRPTQPQHFGDGTRLSIL.

The J gene is TRBJ2-7, the V gene TRBV15; tentatively, D is TRBD1 (6 bases). The germline V gene encodes CDR1 LNHNV and CDR2 YYDKDF (reference sequence). The CDR3 is made up of 14 amino acids. V was pared by 0 bases and J by 5 bases, with 11 bases between. CDR3 loop: CATSRERKGDEQYF. In DNA, the CDR3 is TGTGCCACCAGCAGAGAGAGGAAGGGGGACGAGCAGTACTTC.

This sequence joins TRBV27 and TRBJ2-1, with D tentatively TRBD1 (6 bases). This CDR3 region has 15 residues. V was shortened by 3 bases and J by 4 bases, with 13 bases between the two germline ends. The germline V gene has CDR1 MNHEY and CDR2 SMNVEV (reference sequence). For the CDR3, the DNA is TGTGCCAGCAGTTTTGATGGGACATCATACAATGAGCAGTTCTTC. Translating gives CASSFDGTSYNEQFF.